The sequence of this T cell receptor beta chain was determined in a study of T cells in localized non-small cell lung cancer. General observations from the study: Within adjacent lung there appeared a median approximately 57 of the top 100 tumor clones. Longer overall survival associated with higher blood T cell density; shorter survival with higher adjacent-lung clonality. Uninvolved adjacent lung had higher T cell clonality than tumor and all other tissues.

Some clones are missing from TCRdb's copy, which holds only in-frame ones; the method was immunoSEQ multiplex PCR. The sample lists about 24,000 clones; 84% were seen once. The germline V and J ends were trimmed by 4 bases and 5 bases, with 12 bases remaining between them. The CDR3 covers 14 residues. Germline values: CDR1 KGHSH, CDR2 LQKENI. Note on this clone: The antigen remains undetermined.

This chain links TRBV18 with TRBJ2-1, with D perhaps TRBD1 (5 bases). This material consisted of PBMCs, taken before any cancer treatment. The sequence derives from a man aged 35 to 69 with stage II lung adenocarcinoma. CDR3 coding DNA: TGTGCCAGCTCACTGGACACAACCAACAATGAGCAGTTCTTC. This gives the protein CASSLDTTNNEQFF.